This TCR beta chain is drawn from a study of CD4 T cells in relation to SARS-CoV-2 and coronaviruses. Overall study: Shared crossreactive spike epitopes were mapped to their HLA restriction. Points from the study as a whole: Samples before the pandemic and after infection were not matched within any donor.

Deep TCR-beta sequencing used DNA from uncultured naive and memory CD4+ T cells. Produced via immunoSEQ multiplex PCR; TCRdb's table is partial and in-frame only. This sample carries some 65,000 clones, 85% to 90% of them seen once, and the ten largest clones take more than 1.5%. On this clone: What it recognizes is unknown.

The germline CDR1 and CDR2 sequences are SGHRS and YFSETQ. The CDR3 contains 13 residues. V was pared by 5 bases and J by 3 bases, with 10 bases between. Before the COVID-19 pandemic, during about 2011-2019, CD4+ T cells were taken from unexposed donors. This rearrangement joins TRBV5-1 to TRBJ2-3; no reliable D call. This sequence was found in a human donor in good health. Sequencing used memory CD4+ T cells from PBMCs. CDR3 in amino acids: CASRPPGTDTQYF. The CDR3, as DNA: TGCGCCAGCAGGCCCCCTGGGACAGATACGCAGTATTTT.